The T cell receptor (beta chain) under discussion was sequenced for a study of cytomegalovirus exposure and HLA in healthy donors. Whole-study findings and limits: Associated with HLA alleles at 0.05 false discovery rate in a later analysis were 16,951 TCR beta sequences. Reported results showed that the classifier diagnosed cytomegalovirus status with high specificity and sensitivity. Specificity of three CMV-associated chains for CMV antigens was verified in vitro.

Both 60 Vbeta primers and 13 Jbeta primers went into the PCR. As processed by the authors: Counted up in a later analysis, unique TCR beta chains came to 60 million to 95 million, with some 11 million shared. Assay: immunoSEQ multiplex PCR; the TCRdb copy retains only in-frame clones and omits some. That table gives V, J and clone size, and the DNA gave D and trimming. The repertoire holds a few hundred thousand clones, with 75% to 85% as singletons. Germline V gene sequence: CDR1 MNHEY, CDR2 SMNVEV (reference sequence). The CDR3 covers 15 residues. V shed 4 bases and J shed 3 bases, with 16 bases lying between them. In regard to this clone: The target antigen is unknown.

This sequence joins TRBV27 and TRBJ2-7, with TRBD2 as a possible D gene (5 bases). The sequence was collected from a girl aged 2-10 years in good health and CMV-seronegative. Source material: PBMCs. The CDR3 sequence is CASSSELVPLYEQYF. Here the CDR3 DNA reads TGTGCCAGCAGTTCCGAACTAGTACCCCTCTACGAGCAGTACTTC.